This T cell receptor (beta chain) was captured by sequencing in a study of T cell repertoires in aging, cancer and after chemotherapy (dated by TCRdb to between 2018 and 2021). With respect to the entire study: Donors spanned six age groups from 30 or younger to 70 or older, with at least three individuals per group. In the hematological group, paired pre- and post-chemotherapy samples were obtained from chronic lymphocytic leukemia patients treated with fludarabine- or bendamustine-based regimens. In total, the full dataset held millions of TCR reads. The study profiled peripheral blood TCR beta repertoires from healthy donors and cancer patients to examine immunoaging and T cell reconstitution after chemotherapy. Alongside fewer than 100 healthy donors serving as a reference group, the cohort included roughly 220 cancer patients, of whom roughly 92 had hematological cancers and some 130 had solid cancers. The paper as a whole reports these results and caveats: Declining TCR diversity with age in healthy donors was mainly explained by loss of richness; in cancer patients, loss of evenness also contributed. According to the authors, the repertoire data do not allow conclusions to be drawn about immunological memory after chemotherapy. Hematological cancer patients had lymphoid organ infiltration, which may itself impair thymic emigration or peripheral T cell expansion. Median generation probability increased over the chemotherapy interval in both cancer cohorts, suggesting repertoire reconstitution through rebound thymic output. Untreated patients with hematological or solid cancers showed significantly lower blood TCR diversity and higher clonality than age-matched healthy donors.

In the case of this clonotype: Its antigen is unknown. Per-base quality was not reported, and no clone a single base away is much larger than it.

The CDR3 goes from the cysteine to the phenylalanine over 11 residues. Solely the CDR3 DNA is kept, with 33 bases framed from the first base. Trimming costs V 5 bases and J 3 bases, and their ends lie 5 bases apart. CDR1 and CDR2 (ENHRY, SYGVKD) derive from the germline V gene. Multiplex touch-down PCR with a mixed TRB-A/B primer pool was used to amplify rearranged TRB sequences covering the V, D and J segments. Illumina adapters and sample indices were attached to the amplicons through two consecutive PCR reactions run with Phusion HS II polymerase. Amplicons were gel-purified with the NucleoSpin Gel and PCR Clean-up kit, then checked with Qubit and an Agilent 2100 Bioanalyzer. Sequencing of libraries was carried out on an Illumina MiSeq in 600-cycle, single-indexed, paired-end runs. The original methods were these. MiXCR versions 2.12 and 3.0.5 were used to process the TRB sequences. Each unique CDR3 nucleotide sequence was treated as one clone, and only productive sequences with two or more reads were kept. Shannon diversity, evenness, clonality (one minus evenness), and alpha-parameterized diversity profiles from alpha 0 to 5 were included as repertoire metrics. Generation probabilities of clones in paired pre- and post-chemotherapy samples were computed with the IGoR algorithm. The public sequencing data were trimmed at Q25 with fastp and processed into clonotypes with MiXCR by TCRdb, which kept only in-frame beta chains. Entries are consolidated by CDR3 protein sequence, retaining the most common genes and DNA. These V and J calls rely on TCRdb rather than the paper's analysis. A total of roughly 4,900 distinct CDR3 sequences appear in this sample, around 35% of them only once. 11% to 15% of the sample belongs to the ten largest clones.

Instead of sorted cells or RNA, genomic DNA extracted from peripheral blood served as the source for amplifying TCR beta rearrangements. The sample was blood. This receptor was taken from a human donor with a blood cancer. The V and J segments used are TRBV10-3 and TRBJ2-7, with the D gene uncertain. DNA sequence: TGTGCCATCAGTAAGAGCTACGAGCAGTACTTC. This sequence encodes CAISKSYEQYF.